This T cell receptor beta chain is from a study of T cells in localized non-small cell lung cancer (dated by TCRdb to the early 2020s). At the level of the whole study: T cell repertoires of 236 early-stage NSCLC patients were analyzed, with tumors being compared against uninvolved tumor-adjacent lungs. The cohort consisted of 200 to 300 treatment-naive NSCLC patients whose localized lung tumors had been resected. Of the NSCLC patients, around 140 were male and around 99 were female, and the mean age was about 69 years. Study-level results and caveats: Higher T cell density in blood was associated with longer overall survival, whereas higher clonality in adjacent lung was associated with shorter survival. Because multi-region tumor sequencing was not performed, intratumor heterogeneity could not be ruled out. A median of around 50 of the top 100 tumor clones were detected in paired uninvolved adjacent lung, and around 30 of these tumor clones were also found among the top 100 clones of the paired uninvolved adjacent lung. Uninvolved tumor-adjacent lung showed the highest T cell clonality, higher than tumor, which suggests more focused antigenic responses in the uninvolved tumor-adjacent lung. Because the study design was exploratory, TCR variables were selected using unadjusted p-values without false-discovery rate correction.

TCR beta CDR3 regions were sequenced from DNA using the immunoSEQ Assay. The original methods were these. T cell density was computed as TCR beta template counts normalized to usable DNA estimated by amplifying housekeeping genes. Using the preseqR package, richness was estimated by extrapolating to 120,000 templates for tissue samples and 400,000 templates for PBMC samples. Clonality was taken to be one minus Pielou's evenness. Tissue-enriched TCRs were identified through differential abundance testing performed on productive amino-acid clonotypes, with a minimum total count of 5 and an alpha of 0.1. The Jaccard Index and the Morisita Overlap Index were used to measure repertoire overlap between compartments. GLIPH grouped TCR beta CDR3s together with public tetramer-defined viral CDR3s, and a viral motif had to include at least three viral sequences and show V-gene enrichment. In TCRdb, the immuneACCESS table is reduced to in-frame sequences with V and J assigned. These tables do not hold every clone; where another copy was compared, an unresolved V gene accounts for under half, and the others remain unexplained. The V and J calls and clone size come from that table; D and trimming were worked out from the DNA. In this sample the table shows roughly 53,000 clones, roughly 88% of which occur a single time. Together, the top ten hold about 15% of the sample.

At the junction V is shortened by 0 bases and J by 4 bases, with 18 bases in between. The germline V gene sets CDR1 to LGHNA and CDR2 to YSLEER. The CDR3 covers 17 residues, taking in both the cysteine and the phenylalanine. Of all the DNA, just the CDR3 is kept, 51 bases in frame from base 1. This clone appeared a few times. The clone's antigen remains unknown. No qualities accompany the bases; no much larger clone lies one base away. At diagnosis, tumor, uninvolved tumor-adjacent lung and peripheral blood were collected and then preserved as a mix of FFPE and fresh-frozen material. For TCR repertoire profiling, blood samples were analyzed as peripheral blood mononuclear cells.

The sequencing here drew on peripheral blood mononuclear cells, taken before any cancer treatment. This sequence originates from a man between 40 and 69 years old with stage III lung adenocarcinoma. This sequence uses TRBV4-3 and TRBJ1-2, with the D gene call left open. Here is the DNA: TGCGCCAGCAGCCAAGATCGAATCGGGCTAATCCTCTATGGCTACACCTTC. Its protein is CASSQDRIGLILYGYTF.